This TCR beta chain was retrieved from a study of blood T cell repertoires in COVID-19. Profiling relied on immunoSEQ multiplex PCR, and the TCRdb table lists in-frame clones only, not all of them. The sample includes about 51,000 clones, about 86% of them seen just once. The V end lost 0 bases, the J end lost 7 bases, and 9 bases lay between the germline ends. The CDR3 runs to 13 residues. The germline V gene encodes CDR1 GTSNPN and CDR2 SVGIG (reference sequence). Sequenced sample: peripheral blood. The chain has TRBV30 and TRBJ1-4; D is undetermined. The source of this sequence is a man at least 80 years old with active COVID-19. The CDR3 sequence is CAWSVSGAEKLFF. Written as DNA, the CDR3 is TGTGCCTGGAGTGTGAGTGGTGCTGAAAAACTGTTTTTT.